This TCR beta chain was recovered during a study of identical twins. Template switching added a universal primer site, and cDNA bore unique molecular identifiers. Each CDR3 protein gets one entry after TCRdb re-called the 5' RACE reads with MiXCR. The sample consists of approximately 240,000 distinct CDR3 sequences, about 14% of them appearing once. Notes on the study in general: Model-predicted out-of-frame TCR alpha sharing fell below observed values in monozygotic twins. Donors were not followed over many years; analysis was cross-sectional.

This clonotype was seen a few times. Antigen unknown. The germline V and J ends were trimmed by 0 bases and 0 bases, with 9 bases remaining between them. This CDR3 spans 16 amino acids. Germline V lookup: CDR1 DFQATT, CDR2 SNEGSKA (reference sequence). This chain connects TRBV20-1 to TRBJ1-6, with no clear D. This receptor was obtained from a young woman in good health. The sample was memory (CD45RO+) T cells sorted from blood. The CDR3 nucleotides are TGCAGTGCTAGAGATGAAAGGAGCTCCTATAATTCACCCCTCCACTTT. This encodes CSARDERSSYNSPLHF.